This record concerns one T cell receptor (beta chain) sequence. Its target is not known. V gave up 1 base and J gave up 5 bases, with 14 bases separating them. This CDR3 is 15 amino acids long. Germline CDR1 reads SGHAT; CDR2 reads FQNNGV. The entry originates in a study of shared clonotypes between healthy human individuals. At the level of the study: The plates for each donor numbered three CD4 naive, three CD4 memory, two CD8 naive and one CD8 memory.

Points from the study as a whole: Rarefaction demonstrated incomplete sorted-subset sequencing despite large depth.

Execution of the assay was at deep level. Each subset's genomic DNA was shared equally among a number of immunoSEQ plates. Data came from immunoSEQ multiplex PCR; TCRdb stores just in-frame clones and leaves some out. The sample records about 1.5 million clones, around 98% being singletons. The sequence derives from a man aged 25-40 years in good health. Sequenced input: naive CD4+ T cells sorted from blood. Subset given: CD45RA+ positively selected. The chain carries TRBV11-2 and TRBJ2-5; a possible D gene is TRBD2 (5 bases). CDR3 sequence (DNA): TGTGCCAGCAGCTTAGGAACGACCGGCGGGGAGACCCAGTACTTC. Residues: CASSLGTTGGETQYF.